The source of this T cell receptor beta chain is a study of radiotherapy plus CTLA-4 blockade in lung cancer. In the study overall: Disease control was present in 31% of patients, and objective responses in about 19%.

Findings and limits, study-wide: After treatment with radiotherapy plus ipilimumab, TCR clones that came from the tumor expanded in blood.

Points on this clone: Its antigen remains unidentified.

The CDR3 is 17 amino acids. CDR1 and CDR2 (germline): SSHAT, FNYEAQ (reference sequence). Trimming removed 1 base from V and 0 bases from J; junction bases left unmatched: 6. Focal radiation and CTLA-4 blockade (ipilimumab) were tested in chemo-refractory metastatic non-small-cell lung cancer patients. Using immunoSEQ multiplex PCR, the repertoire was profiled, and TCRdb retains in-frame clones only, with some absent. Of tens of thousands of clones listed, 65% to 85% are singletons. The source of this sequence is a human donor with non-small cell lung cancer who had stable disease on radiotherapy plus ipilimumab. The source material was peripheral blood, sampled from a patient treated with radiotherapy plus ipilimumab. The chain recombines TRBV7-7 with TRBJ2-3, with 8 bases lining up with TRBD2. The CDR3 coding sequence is TGTGCCAGCAGCTTAGGAGTCGGCGGGGGGAGCACAGATACGCAGTATTTT. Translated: CASSLGVGGGSTDTQYF.